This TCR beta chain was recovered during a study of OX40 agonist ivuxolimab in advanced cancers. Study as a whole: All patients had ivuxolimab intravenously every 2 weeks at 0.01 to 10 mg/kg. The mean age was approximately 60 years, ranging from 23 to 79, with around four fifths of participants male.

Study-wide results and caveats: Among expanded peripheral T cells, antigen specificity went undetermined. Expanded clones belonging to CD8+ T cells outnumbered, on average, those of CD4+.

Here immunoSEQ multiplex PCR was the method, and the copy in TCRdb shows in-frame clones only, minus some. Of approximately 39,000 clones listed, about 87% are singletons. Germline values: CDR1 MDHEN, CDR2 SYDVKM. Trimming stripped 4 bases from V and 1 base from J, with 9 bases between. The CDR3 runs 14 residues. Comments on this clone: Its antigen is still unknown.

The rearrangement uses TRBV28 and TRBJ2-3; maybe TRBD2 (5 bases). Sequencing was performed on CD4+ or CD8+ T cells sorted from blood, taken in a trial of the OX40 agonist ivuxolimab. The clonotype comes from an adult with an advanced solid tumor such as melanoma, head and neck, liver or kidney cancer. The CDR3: CASSSEARTDTQYF. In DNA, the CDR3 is TGTGCCAGCAGTTCGGAGGCCCGCACAGATACGCAGTATTTT.